This T cell receptor (beta chain) emerged from a study of T cell responses to AZD1222 COVID-19 vaccine. This CDR3 is built from 14 residues. Germline V gives CDR1 MNHEY, CDR2 SMNVEV (reference sequence). Unmatched junction bases numbered 10, after V lost 10 bases and J lost 2 bases. Using immunoSEQ multiplex PCR, the repertoire was profiled, and TCRdb retains in-frame clones only, with some absent. The sample records 60,000 to 65,000 clones, roughly 84% being singletons. This clone was seen just once. The antigen remains unidentified. Study-wide points: Per reports, nearly half of all spike-specific TCRs target regions that are unmutated in variants. Samples come after the peak T cell response, not at day 14.

The TCR was taken from an adult in good health. The input for sequencing was peripheral blood, taken on day 0 of AZD1222 vaccination. The chain is built from TRBV27 and TRBJ2-7; 8 nucleotides line up with TRBD1. CDR3 DNA sequence: TGTGCCACCCTTGGGGACAGGTCTCCCTACGAGCAGTACTTC. This translates into CATLGDRSPYEQYF.